A single sample gave rise to the 20 T cell receptor beta chains below, sequenced in a study of T cell responses to AZD1222 COVID-19 vaccine. Using immunoSEQ multiplex PCR, the repertoire was profiled, and TCRdb retains in-frame clones only, with some absent. The sample holds approximately 98,000 clones, 86% seen once. The starting material was peripheral blood, obtained on day 0 of AZD1222 vaccination. The receptors come from an adult in good health.

The V gene is TRBV6-5, the J gene TRBJ1-6; 7 bases map to TRBD1. CDR1 is MNHEY, CDR2 SVGAGI, per germline. Trimming at V came to 8 bases and at J to 10 bases, leaving 11 bases not matched to a gene. This CDR3 is 14 amino acids long. Here the CDR3 reads CASGPGQFRSPLHF. Here the CDR3 DNA reads TGTGCCAGCGGACCGGGACAGTTTAGGTCACCCCTCCACTTT.

This sequence joins TRBV10-3 and TRBJ2-1; 9 bases match TRBD2. Germline CDR1 reads ENHRY; CDR2 reads SYGVKD. The J segment lost 7 bases and the V segment lost 7 bases, leaving 8 bases of the junction unmatched. The CDR3 consists of 14 residues. CDR3 sequence: CAINLAGAANEQFF. CDR3 DNA sequence: TGTGCCATCAATTTAGCGGGGGCCGCAAATGAGCAGTTCTTC.

V and J are TRBV3-1 (or the pseudogene TRBV3-2) and TRBJ1-3; weak D call: TRBD1 (6 bases). The length of the CDR3 is 15 residues. Germline CDR1 reads LGHDT; CDR2 reads YNNKEL (reference sequence). Trimming took off 5 bases at V and 0 bases at J, with 11 bases between the two ends. CDR3 nucleotide sequence: TGTGCCAGCAGCGACAGGCGAGACTCTGGAAACACCATATATTTT. Protein sequence: CASSDRRDSGNTIYF.

The chain carries TRBV30 and TRBJ2-3; a weak D match, TRBD2 (7 bases). V was cut by 1 base and J by 0 bases, with 14 bases left in between. Per the germline V gene, CDR1 is GTSNPN and CDR2 is SVGIG (reference sequence). The length of the CDR3 is 16 residues. CDR3 residues: CAWSGGGGSSTDTQYF. The DNA for the CDR3 is TGTGCCTGGAGTGGTGGGGGGGGCTCTAGCACAGATACGCAGTATTTT. The full variable domain, with the rest looked up from reference TRBV30 and TRBJ2-3, is SQTIHQWPATLVQPVGSPLSLECTVEGTSNPNLYWYRQAAGRGLQLLFYSVGIGQISSEVPQNLSASRPQDRQFILSSKKLLLSDSGFYLCAWSGGGGSSTDTQYFGPGTRLTVL.

The chain joins TRBV21-1 to TRBJ2-3; the DNA was not compared with TRBD2, the D call given in the table. TRBV21-1 is a listed pseudogene. CDR3 length equals 16 residues. CDR3 coding DNA: TGTGCCAGCAGCAAAGGTTACGGGGGGGCCACAGATACGCAGTATTTT. This codes for CASSKGYGGATDTQYF.

The chain uses TRBV7-3 and TRBJ2-7, with D uncertain. The CDR3 extends over 13 amino acids. The germline V gene has CDR1 SGHTA and CDR2 FQGTGA. With 0 bases removed from V and 6 bases from J, the gap between germline ends came to 9 bases. The CDR3 region is CASSLTQGGEQYF. The DNA for the CDR3 is TGTGCCAGCAGCTTAACGCAAGGTGGCGAGCAGTACTTC.

V is TRBV5-1 and J is TRBJ1-1; 11 bases align to TRBD1. Germline CDR1 is SGHRS and CDR2 is YFSETQ. Unmatched junction bases numbered 3, after V lost 3 bases and J lost 5 bases. The CDR3 totals 14 residues. The CDR3 nucleotides are TGCGCCAGCAGCTCCGGGACAGGGGGGACTGAAGCTTTCTTT. Translation: CASSSGTGGTEAFF.

The rearrangement joins TRBV6-6 to TRBJ1-5; maybe TRBD1 (6 bases). Trimming took off 6 bases at V and 9 bases at J, with 21 bases between the two ends. CDR3 length equals 15 residues. Germline V gene sequence: CDR1 MNHNY, CDR2 SVGAGI (reference sequence). CDR3 sequence: CASREQGQLDRPQHF. Written as DNA, the CDR3 is TGTGCCAGCAGGGAGCAGGGGCAGTTGGACCGGCCCCAGCATTTT.

The rearrangement uses TRBV10-2 and TRBJ1-2; unclear D gene. CDR3 size: 13 residues. Trimming left V 2 bases short and J 10 bases short, with 14 bases between. Per the germline V gene, CDR1 is WSHSY and CDR2 is SAAADI. Here the CDR3 DNA reads TGCGCCAGCAGTGAGGAGGGATTTAGGGTCTACACCTTC. Translating it yields CASSEEGFRVYTF.

J is TRBJ1-4 and V is TRBV4-1; 10 bases fit TRBD1. The CDR3 has 14 amino acids. Germline CDR1 and CDR2: MGHRA and YSYEKL. The junction had 5 bases not matched to a gene; V was cut back by 5 bases and J by 8 bases. CDR3 sequence reads: CASSSGTGAEKLFF. The CDR3 coding sequence is TGCGCCAGCAGCTCCGGGACAGGGGCCGAAAAACTGTTTTTT.

The J gene is TRBJ2-1, the V gene TRBV6-6; 14 nucleotides agree with TRBD2. The CDR3 spans 18 residues. Germline trimming cut 5 bases from V and 1 base from J; bases unmatched to any gene: 7. In germline, CDR1 is MNHNY, CDR2 SVGAGI (reference sequence). Here the CDR3 DNA reads TGTGCCAGCAGTCGGACTAGCGGGGGGCGTCATTCCTACAATGAGCAGTTCTTC. This sequence encodes CASSRTSGGRHSYNEQFF.

The rearrangement links TRBV7-2 to TRBJ2-1; 9 positions match TRBD1. Per the germline V gene, CDR1 is SGHTA and CDR2 is FQGNSA. V lost 6 bases, J lost 7 bases, and 13 bases stayed unmatched. CDR3 length: 16 amino acids. CDR3 sequence reads: CASSPGGGQGKNEQFF. For the CDR3, the DNA is TGTGCCAGCAGTCCTGGGGGGGGACAGGGCAAAAATGAGCAGTTCTTC.

The chain couples TRBV12-3 or TRBV12-4 to TRBJ2-7, with 10 bases fitting TRBD1. The trim removed 3 bases at V and 4 bases at J, leaving 0 bases unmatched. The CDR3 sequence is 13 residues long. The CDR3, as DNA: TGTGCCAGCAGTTTGGGACAGGGGTACGAGCAGTACTTC. This translates into CASSLGQGYEQYF.

The chain uses TRBV28 and TRBJ1-2; no definite D call. Trimming took 4 bases from V and 2 from J, leaving 5 bases between them. The CDR3 totals 12 residues. Germline V gene sequence: CDR1 MDHEN, CDR2 SYDVKM. The CDR3 loop is CASSYMNYGYTF. In DNA form, the CDR3 reads TGTGCCAGCAGTTACATGAACTATGGCTACACCTTC.

This chain links TRBV25-1 with TRBJ2-3; TRBD1 agrees at 8 bases. CDR1 is MGHDK, CDR2 SYGVNS, per germline. The CDR3 is 15 amino acids. V shed 4 bases and J 2 bases; nucleotides not matched to a gene: 5. As DNA, the CDR3 is TGTGCCAGCAGTGTTCGGACAGGGTCCACAGATACGCAGTATTTT. This translates into CASSVRTGSTDTQYF.

This clone occurred once. The chain links TRBV5-4 to TRBJ2-1, with TRBD1 as a possible D gene (5 bases). Germline CDR1 is SGHNT and CDR2 is YYREEE (reference sequence). This CDR3 comprises 14 residues. Trimming cost V 0 bases and J 6 bases, with 10 bases left between them. The CDR3 protein is CASSLGARGNEQFF. The CDR3 nucleotides read TGTGCCAGCAGCTTGGGAGCTAGGGGCAATGAGCAGTTCTTC.

This chain connects TRBV6-2 or TRBV6-3 to TRBJ2-7; D remains unclear. Germline loops: CDR1 MNHEY, CDR2 SVGEGT. The CDR3 is 16 amino acids. The V and J ends lost 3 bases and 0 bases respectively, with 15 bases between them. This chain's CDR3 is CASSYSGPRSSYEQYF. The CDR3 bases are TGTGCCAGCAGTTATTCTGGGCCTCGGAGCTCCTACGAGCAGTACTTC.

The genes are TRBV6-2 or TRBV6-3 and TRBJ2-7, with 15 positions matching TRBD2. Germline V gives CDR1 MNHEY, CDR2 SVGEGT. The V gene end was trimmed by 6 bases and the J gene end by 2 bases; junction bases not matched to a gene: 5. The CDR3 runs to 16 residues. CDR3 loop: CASSFGLAGGPYEQYF. The CDR3 nucleotides read TGTGCCAGCAGCTTCGGACTAGCGGGGGGGCCCTACGAGCAGTACTTC.

The rearrangement joins TRBV28 to TRBJ1-1, with D perhaps TRBD1 (5 bases). Germline CDR1 is MDHEN and CDR2 is SYDVKM. This CDR3 has 14 amino acids. The V end was cut by 6 bases, the J end by 5 bases, with 16 bases between. Here the CDR3 DNA reads TGTGCCAGCAGCCCTGGAGGGGCCTGGACTGAAGCTTTCTTT. Its protein is CASSPGGAWTEAFF.

This clone has more than one count but fewer than ten. This chain joins TRBV5-1 and TRBJ1-1; D uncertain. Per the germline V gene, CDR1 is SGHRS and CDR2 is YFSETQ. V dropped 0 bases and J dropped 5 bases, with 11 bases sitting between them. CDR3 length equals 14 residues. The CDR3 DNA reads TGCGCCAGCAGCTTGGCCGACTTGGGGACTGAAGCTTTCTTT. Its protein product is CASSLADLGTEAFF.